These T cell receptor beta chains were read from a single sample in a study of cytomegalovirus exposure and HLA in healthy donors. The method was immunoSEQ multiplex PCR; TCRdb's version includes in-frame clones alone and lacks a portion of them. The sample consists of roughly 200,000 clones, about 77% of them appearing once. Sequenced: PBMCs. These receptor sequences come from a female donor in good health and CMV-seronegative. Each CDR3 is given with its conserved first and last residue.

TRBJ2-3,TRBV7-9,CSSSQKQGAGTDTQYF
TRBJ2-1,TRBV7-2,CASSSSGGLGNEQFF
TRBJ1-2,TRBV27,CASSLPGNGYTF
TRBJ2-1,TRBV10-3,CAIRDSGGSYNEQFF
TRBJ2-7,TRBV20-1,CSVRSVYEQYF
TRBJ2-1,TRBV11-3,CASSLGEDRANEQFF
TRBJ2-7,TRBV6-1,CASSLRTGSYEQYF
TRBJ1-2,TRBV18,CASSQQGNYGYTF
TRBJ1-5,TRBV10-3,CAISDREYSNQPQHF
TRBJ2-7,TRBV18,CASSPFPGTGGEQYF
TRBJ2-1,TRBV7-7,CASSTDTGNEQFF
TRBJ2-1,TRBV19,CASNGGLSYNEQFF
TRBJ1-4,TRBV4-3,CASSQRQDGEKLFF
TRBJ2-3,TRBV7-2,CASSFQDRGGDTQYF